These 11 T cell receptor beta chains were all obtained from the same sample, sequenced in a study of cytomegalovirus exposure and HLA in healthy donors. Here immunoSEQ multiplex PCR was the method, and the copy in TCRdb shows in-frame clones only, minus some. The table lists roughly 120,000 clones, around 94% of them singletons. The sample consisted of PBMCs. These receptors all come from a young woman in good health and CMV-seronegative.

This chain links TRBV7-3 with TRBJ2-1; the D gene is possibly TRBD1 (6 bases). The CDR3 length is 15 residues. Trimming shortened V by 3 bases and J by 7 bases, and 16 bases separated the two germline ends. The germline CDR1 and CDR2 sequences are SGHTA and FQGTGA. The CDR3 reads CASSFVGGRDNEQFF. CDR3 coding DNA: TGTGCCAGCAGCTTTGTAGGGGGAAGGGATAATGAGCAGTTCTTC.

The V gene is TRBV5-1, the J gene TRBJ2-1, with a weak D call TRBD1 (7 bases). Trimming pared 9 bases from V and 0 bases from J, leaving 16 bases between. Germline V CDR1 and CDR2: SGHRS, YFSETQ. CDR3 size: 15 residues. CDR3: CATSGGLSSYNEQFF. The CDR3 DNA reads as TGCGCCACCTCAGGGGGGCTAAGCTCCTACAATGAGCAGTTCTTC.

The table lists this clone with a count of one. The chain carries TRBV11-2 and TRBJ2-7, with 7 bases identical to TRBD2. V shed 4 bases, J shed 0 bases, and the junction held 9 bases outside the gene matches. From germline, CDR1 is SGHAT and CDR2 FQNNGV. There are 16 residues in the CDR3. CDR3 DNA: TGTGCCAGCAGCTCCCGCTGGGGGGGGGACTCCTACGAGCAGTACTTC. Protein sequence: CASSSRWGGDSYEQYF.

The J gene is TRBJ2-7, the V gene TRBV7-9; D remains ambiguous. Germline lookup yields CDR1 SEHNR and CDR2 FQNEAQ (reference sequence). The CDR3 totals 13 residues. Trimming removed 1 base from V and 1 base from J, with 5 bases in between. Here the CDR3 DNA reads TGTGCCAGCAGCTTAGACAGTTCCTACGAGCAGTACTTC. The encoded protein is CASSLDSSYEQYF.

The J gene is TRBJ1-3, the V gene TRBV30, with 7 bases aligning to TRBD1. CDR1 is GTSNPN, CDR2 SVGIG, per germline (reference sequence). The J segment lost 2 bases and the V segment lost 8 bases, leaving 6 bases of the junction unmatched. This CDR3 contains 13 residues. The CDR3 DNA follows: TGTGCCGGCCGACAGGGCACTGGAAACACCATATATTTT. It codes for CAGRQGTGNTIYF.

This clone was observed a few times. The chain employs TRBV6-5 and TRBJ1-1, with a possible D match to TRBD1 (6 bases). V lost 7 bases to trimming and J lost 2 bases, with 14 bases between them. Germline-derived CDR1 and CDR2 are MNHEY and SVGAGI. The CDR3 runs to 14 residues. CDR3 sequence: CASTSPGANTEAFF. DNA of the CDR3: TGTGCCAGCACCTCTCCAGGGGCAAACACTGAAGCTTTCTTT.

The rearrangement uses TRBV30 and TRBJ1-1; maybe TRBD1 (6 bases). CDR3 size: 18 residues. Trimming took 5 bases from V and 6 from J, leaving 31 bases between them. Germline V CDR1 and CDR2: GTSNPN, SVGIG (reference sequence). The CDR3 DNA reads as TGTGCCTGGTTTTGGAAAAGGGGGACGGACAAAGGAGGCCCTGAAGCTTTCTTT. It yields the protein CAWFWKRGTDKGGPEAFF.

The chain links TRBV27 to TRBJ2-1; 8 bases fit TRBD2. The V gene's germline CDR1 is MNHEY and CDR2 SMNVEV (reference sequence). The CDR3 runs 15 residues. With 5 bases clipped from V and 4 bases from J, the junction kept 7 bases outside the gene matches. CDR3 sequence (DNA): TGTGCCAGCAGTCCCGGGGGGGGTGCATACAATGAGCAGTTCTTC. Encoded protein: CASSPGGGAYNEQFF.

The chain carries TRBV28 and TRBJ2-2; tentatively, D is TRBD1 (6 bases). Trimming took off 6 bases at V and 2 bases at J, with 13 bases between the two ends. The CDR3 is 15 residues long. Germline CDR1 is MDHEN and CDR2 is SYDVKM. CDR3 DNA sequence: TGTGCCAGCAGCATTAGACAGGATAACACCGGGGAGCTGTTTTTT. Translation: CASSIRQDNTGELFF.

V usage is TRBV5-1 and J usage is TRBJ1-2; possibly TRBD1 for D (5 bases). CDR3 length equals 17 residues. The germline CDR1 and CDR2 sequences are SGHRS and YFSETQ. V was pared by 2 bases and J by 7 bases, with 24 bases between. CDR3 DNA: TGCGCCAGCAGCTTCTCCTTAGCACAGGTACCCAAGAGTGGCTACACCTTC. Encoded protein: CASSFSLAQVPKSGYTF.

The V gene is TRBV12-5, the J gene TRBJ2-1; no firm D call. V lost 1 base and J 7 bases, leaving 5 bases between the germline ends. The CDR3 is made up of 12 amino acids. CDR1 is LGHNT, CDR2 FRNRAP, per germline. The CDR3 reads CASGLDRNEQFF. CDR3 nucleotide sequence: TGTGCTAGTGGTTTGGACCGGAATGAGCAGTTCTTC.